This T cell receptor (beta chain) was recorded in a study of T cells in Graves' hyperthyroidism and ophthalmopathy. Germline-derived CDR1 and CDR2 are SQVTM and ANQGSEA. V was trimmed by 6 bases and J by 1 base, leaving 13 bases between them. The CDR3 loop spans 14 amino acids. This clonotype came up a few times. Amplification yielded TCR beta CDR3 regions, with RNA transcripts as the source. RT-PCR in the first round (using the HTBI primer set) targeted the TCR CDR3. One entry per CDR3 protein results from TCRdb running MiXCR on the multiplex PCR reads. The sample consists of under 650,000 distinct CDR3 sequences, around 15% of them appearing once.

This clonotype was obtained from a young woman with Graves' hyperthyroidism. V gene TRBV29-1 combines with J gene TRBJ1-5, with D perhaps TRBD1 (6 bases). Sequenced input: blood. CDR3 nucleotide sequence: TGCAGCGTCCAGGTGGGGGCGAGCAATCAGCCCCAGCATTTT. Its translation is CSVQVGASNQPQHF.